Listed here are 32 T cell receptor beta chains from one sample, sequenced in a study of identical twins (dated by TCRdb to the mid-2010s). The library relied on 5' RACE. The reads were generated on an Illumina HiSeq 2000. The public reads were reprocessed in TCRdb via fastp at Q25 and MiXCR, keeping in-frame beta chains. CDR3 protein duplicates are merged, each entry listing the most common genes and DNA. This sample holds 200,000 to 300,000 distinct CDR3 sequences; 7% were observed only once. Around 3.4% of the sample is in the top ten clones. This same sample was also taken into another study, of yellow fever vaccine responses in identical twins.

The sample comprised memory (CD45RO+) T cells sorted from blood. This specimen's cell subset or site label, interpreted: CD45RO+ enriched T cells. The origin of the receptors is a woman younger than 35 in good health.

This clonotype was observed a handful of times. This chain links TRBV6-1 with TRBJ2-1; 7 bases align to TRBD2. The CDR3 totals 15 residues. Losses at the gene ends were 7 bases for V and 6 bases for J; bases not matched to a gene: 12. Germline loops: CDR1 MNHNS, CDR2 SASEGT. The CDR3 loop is CASNRGLPNFNEQFF. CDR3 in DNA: TGTGCCAGCAATAGGGGACTACCCAATTTCAATGAGCAGTTCTTC.

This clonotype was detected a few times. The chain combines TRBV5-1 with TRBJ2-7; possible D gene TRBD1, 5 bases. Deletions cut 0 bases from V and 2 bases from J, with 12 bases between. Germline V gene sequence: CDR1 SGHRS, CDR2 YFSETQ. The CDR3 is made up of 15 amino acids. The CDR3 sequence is CASSLGAGRTYEQYF. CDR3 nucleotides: TGCGCCAGCAGCTTGGGGGCAGGGCGTACCTACGAGCAGTACTTC.

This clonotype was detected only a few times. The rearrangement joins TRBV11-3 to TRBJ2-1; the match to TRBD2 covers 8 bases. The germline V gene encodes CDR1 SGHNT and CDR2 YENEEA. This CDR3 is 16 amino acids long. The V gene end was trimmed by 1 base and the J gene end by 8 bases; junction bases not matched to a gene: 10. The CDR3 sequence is CASSLAYSAGVHEQFF. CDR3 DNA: TGTGCCAGCAGCTTAGCATATTCAGCGGGAGTCCATGAGCAGTTCTTC.

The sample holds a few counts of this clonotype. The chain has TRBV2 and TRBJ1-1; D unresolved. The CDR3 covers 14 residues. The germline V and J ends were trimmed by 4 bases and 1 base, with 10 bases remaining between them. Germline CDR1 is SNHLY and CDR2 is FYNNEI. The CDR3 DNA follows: TGTGCCAGCAGTGGGGATTGGGGGAACACTGAAGCTTTCTTT. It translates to CASSGDWGNTEAFF.

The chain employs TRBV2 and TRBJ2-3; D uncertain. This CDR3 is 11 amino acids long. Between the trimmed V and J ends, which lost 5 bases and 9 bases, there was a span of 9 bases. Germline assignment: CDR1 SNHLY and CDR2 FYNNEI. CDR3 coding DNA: TGTGCCAGCAGTCGCGCTGGCACGCAGTATTTT. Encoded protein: CASSRAGTQYF.

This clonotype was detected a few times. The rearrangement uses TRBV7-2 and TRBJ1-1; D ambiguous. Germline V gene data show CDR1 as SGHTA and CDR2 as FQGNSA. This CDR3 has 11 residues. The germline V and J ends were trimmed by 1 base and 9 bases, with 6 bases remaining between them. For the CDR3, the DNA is TGTGCCAGCAGCTTAGTGCAGAAAGCTTTCTTT. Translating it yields CASSLVQKAFF.

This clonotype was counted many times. CDR3 nucleotides: TGTGCCAGCAGCCAAGCGAGGGCCTACAATGAGCAGTTCTTC. This translates into CASSQARAYNEQFF. The chain carries TRBV14 and TRBJ2-1; maybe TRBD2 (5 bases). The V gene's germline CDR1 is SGHDN and CDR2 FVKESK. CDR3 length equals 14 residues. V lost 1 base to trimming and J lost 2 bases, with 6 bases between them.

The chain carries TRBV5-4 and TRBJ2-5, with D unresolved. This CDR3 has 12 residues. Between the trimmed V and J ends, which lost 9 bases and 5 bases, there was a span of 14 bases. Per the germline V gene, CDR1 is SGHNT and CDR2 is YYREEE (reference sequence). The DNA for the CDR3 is TGTGCCATGGGCCTACCTAGGGAGACCCAGTACTTC. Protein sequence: CAMGLPRETQYF.

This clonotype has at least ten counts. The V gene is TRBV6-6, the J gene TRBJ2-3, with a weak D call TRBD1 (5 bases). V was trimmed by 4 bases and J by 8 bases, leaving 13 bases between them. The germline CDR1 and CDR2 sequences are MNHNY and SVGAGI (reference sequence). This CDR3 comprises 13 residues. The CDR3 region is CASSFSAGATQYF. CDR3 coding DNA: TGTGCCAGCAGTTTCTCGGCTGGGGCTACGCAGTATTTT.

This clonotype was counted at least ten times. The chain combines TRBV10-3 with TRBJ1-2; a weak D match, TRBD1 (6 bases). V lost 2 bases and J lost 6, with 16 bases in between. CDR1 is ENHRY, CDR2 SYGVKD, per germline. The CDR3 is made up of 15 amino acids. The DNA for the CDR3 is TGTGCCATCAGTGAGGGCCTACAGGGAATTGATGGCTACACCTTC. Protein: CAISEGLQGIDGYTF.

In DNA form, the CDR3 reads TGTGCCAGCAGTGAAGGCGAAGATACGCAGTATTTT. This sequence encodes CASSEGEDTQYF. J is TRBJ2-3 and V is TRBV6-4; D call uncertain. The germline V gene encodes CDR1 MRHNA and CDR2 SNTAGT. The CDR3 consists of 12 residues. Trimming shortened V by 3 bases and J by 5 bases, and 6 bases separated the two germline ends.

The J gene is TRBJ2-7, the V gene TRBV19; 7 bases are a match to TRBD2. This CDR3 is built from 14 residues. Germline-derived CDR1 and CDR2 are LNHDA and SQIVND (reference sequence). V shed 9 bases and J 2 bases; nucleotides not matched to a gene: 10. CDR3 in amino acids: CASQEREFPYEQYF. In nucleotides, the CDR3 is TGTGCCAGCCAAGAGCGGGAATTTCCCTACGAGCAGTACTTC.

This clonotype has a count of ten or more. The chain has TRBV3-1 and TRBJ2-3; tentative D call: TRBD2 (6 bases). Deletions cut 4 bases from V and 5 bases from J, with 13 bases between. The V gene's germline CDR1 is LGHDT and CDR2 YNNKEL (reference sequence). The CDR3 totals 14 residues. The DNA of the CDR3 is TGTGCCAGCAGCCTATCGGGAGAGGTAGATACGCAGTATTTT. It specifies CASSLSGEVDTQYF.

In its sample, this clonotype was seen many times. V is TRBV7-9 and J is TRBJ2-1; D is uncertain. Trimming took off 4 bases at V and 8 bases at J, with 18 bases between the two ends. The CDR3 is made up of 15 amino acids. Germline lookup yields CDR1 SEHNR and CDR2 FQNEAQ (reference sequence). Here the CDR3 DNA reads TGTGCCAGCAGCTCCTCCGGCAAGGGAATTCATGAGCAGTTCTTC. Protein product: CASSSSGKGIHEQFF.

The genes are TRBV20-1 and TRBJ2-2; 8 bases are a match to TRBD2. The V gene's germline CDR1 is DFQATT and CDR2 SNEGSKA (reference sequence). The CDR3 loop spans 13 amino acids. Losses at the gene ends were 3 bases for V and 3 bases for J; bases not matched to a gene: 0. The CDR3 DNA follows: TGCAGTGCTAGGGGACTAGACACCGGGGAGCTGTTTTTT. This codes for CSARGLDTGELFF.

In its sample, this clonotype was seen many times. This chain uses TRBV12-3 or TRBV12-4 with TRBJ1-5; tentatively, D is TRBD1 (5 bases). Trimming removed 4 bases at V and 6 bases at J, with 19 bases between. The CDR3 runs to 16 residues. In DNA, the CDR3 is TGTGCCAGCAGTTCTCTACGGTCCCTGGGGACTCAGCCCCAGCATTTT. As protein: CASSSLRSLGTQPQHF.

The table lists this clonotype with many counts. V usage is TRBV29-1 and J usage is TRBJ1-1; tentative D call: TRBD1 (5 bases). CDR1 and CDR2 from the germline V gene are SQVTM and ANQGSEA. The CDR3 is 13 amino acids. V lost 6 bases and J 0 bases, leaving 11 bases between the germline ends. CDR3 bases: TGCAGCGTCGTGGACACCTTGAACACTGAAGCTTTCTTT. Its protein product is CSVVDTLNTEAFF.

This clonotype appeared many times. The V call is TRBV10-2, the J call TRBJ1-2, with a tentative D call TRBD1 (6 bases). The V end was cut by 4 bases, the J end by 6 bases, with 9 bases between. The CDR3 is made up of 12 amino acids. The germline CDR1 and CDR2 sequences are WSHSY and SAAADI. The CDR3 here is CASSGGPHGYTF. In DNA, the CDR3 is TGCGCCAGCAGTGGGGGGCCCCATGGCTACACCTTC.

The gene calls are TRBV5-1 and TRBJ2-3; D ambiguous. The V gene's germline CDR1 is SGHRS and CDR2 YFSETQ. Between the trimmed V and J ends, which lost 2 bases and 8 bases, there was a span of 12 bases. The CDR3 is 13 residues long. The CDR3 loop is CASSFNEAVTQYF. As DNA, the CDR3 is TGCGCCAGCAGCTTCAATGAGGCGGTTACGCAGTATTTT.

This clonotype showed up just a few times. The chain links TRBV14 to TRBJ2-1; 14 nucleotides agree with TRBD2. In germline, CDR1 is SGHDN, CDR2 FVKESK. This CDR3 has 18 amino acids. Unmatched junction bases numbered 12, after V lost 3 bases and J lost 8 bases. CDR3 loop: CASSQGLAGDRPVDEQFF. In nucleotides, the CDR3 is TGTGCCAGCAGCCAGGGACTAGCGGGAGATCGTCCCGTCGATGAGCAGTTCTTC.

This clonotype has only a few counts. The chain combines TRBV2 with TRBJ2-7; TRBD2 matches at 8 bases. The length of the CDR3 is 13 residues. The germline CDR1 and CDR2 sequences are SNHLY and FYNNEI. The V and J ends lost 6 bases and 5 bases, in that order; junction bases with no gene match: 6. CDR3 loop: CASSPRGGHEQYV. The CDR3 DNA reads TGTGCCAGCAGCCCCCGGGGGGGGCACGAGCAGTACGTC.

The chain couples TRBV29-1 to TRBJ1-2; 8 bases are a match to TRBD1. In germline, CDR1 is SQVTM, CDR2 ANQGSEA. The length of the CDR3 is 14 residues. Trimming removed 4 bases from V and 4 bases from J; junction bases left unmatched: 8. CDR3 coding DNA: TGCAGCGTTGCGTACGGGACAGGCGGCTATGGCTACACCTTC. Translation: CSVAYGTGGYGYTF. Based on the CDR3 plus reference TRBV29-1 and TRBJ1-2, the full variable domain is SAVISQKPSRDICQRGTSLTIQCQVDSQVTMMFWYRQQPGQSLTLIATANQGSEATYESGFVIDKFPISRPNLTFSTLTVSNMSPEDSSIYLCSVAYGTGGYGYTFGSGTRLTVV.

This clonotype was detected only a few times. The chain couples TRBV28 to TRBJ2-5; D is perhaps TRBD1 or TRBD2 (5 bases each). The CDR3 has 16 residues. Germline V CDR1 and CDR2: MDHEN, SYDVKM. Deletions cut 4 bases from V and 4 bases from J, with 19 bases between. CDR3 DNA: TGTGCCAGCAGTTCCCCCGGGACCCAAGATGGAGAGACCCAGTACTTC. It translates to CASSSPGTQDGETQYF.

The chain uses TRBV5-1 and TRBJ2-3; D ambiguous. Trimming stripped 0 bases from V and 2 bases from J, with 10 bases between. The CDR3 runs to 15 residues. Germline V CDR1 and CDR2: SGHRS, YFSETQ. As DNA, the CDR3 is TGCGCCAGCAGCTTGGTGGCACAATTCACAGATACGCAGTATTTT. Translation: CASSLVAQFTDTQYF.

The CDR3 region is CASSLSTLRGGYTF. CDR3 sequence (DNA): TGTGCCAGCAGTTTATCGACCCTGAGAGGTGGCTACACCTTC. The gene calls are TRBV28 and TRBJ1-2; unclear D gene. Trimming pared 1 base from V and 7 bases from J, leaving 13 bases between. From germline, CDR1 is MDHEN and CDR2 SYDVKM. This CDR3 has 14 residues.

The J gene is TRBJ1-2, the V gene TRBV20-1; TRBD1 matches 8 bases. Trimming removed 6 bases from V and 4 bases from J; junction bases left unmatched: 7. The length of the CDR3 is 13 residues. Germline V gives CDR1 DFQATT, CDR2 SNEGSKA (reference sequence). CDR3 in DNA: TGCAGTGCCCTCGGGGACAGGATCTATGGCTACACCTTC. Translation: CSALGDRIYGYTF.

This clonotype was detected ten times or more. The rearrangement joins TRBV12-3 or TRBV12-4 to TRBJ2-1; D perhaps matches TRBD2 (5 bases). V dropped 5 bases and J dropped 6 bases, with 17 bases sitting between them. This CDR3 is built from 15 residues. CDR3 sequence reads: CASSLLRVASNEQFF. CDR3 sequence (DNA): TGTGCCAGCAGTCTATTGAGGGTGGCCAGCAATGAGCAGTTCTTC.

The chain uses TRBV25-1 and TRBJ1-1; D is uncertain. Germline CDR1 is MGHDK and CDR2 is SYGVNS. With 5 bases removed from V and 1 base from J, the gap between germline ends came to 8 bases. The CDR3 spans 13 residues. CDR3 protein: CASSRSENTEAFF. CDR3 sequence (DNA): TGTGCCAGCAGTAGGTCAGAGAACACTGAAGCTTTCTTT.

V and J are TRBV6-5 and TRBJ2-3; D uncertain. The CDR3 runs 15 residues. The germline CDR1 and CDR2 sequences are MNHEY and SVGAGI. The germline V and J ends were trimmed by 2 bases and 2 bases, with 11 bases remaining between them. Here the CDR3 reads CASSYGWLITDTQYF. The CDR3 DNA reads TGTGCCAGCAGTTACGGTTGGCTAATCACAGATACGCAGTATTTT.

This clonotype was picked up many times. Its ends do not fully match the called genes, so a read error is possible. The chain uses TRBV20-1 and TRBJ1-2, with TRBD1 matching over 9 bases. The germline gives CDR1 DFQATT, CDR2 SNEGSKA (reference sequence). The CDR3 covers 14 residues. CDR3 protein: CSARGQGHNYGYTF. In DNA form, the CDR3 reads TGCAGTGCGAGAGGACAGGGGCATAACTATGGCTACACCTTC.

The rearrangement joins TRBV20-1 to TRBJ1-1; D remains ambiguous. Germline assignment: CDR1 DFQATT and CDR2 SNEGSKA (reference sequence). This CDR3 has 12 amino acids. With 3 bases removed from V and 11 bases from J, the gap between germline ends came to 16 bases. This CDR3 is CSARSSERVAFF. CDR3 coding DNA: TGCAGTGCTAGGTCTTCGGAGAGGGTCGCTTTCTTT.

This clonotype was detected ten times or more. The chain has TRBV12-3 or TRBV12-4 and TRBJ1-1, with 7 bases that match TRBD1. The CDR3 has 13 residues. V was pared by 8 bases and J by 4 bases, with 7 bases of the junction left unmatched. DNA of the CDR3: TGTGCCAGCGAGGGGGCAGCGGCCACTGAAGCTTTCTTT. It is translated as CASEGAAATEAFF.